The TCR beta chain under discussion was sequenced for a study of blood T cell repertoires in COVID-19. As for the study in general: The United States, Italy and Spain provided the acute and convalescent COVID-19 samples. PBMCs, B-cell-depleted T cells, or T cells were the source of the cDNA or gDNA that made up the material.

TCRdb's copy holds only in-frame clones and misses some; the assay was immunoSEQ multiplex PCR. Of 97,000 or so clones detected, around 76% appear once; the ten largest clones hold under 20%. The V gene's germline CDR1 is SQVTM and CDR2 ANQGSEA. V lost 4 bases and J lost 5; bases outside the gene matches: 8. This CDR3 comprises 13 residues. Sequencing was performed on peripheral blood. The clonotype originates from a man aged 80 or over with acute or convalescent COVID-19. The V gene is TRBV29-1, the J gene TRBJ2-7; TRBD1 matches at 7 bases. The CDR3 here is CSVVRGSGHEQYF. Written as DNA, the CDR3 is TGCAGCGTTGTCAGGGGGTCTGGCCACGAGCAGTACTTC.